This T cell receptor beta chain was obtained from a study of CD8 T cells in ankylosing spondylitis. Quantitative barcoded 5'-RACE was used to prepare TCR beta libraries. Via MiXCR, TCRdb re-called the 5' RACE reads, giving one row per CDR3 protein. In the table there are around 330,000 distinct CDR3 sequences, roughly 12% of which are singletons. The CDR3 spans 17 residues. The germline CDR1 and CDR2 sequences are MDHEN and SYDVKM. V was pared by 4 bases and J by 6 bases, with 9 bases of the junction left unmatched. Study results and limitations: From matched ankylosing spondylitis synovial fluid, disease-linked clones were reportedly recovered at significantly enriched levels.

This clonotype was detected many times. As yet, its antigen is unknown. This sequence was found in a female donor with ankylosing spondylitis or in good health (not recorded which). The chain links TRBV28 to TRBJ2-3, with 14 positions matching TRBD2. The sequenced material came from blood, either unsorted or a sorted T cell fraction (not recorded which). The DNA for the CDR3 is TGTGCCAGCAGTTCCTCTGGGACTAGCGGGGGATTGGATACGCAGTATTTT. Its translation: CASSSSGTSGGLDTQYF.